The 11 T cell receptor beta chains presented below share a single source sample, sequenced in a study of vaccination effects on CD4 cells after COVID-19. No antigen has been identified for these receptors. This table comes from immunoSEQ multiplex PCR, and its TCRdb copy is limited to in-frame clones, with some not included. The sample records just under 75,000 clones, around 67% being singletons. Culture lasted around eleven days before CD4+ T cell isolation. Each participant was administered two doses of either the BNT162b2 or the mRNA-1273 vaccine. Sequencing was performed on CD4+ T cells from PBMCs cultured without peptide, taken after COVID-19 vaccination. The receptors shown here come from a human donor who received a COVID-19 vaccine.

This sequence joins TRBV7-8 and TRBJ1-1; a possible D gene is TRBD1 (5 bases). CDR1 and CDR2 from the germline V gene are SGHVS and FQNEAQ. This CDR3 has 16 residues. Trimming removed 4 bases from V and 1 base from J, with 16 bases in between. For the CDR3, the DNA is TGTGCCAGCAGCTCCCGAGGGGCCAGAGAGAACACTGAAGCTTTCTTT. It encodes CASSSRGARENTEAFF.

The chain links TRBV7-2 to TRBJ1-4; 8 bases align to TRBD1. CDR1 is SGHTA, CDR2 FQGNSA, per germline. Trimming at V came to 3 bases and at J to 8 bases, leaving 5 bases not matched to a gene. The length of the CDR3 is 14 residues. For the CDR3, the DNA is TGTGCCAGCAGCTTGGCAGGGGGCTGGGAAAAACTGTTTTTT. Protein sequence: CASSLAGGWEKLFF. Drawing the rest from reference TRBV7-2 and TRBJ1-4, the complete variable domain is GAGVSQSPSNKVTEKGKDVELRCDPISGHTALYWYRQSLGQGLEFLIYFQGNSAPDKSGLPSDRFSAERTGGSVSTLTIQRTQQEDSAVYLCASSLAGGWEKLFFGSGTQLSVL.

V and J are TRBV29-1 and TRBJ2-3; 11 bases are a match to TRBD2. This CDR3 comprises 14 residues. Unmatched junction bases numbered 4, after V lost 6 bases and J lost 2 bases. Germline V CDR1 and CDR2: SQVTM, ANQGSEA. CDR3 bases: TGCAGCGTAAAGACTAGCGGGGCCACAGATACGCAGTATTTT. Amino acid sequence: CSVKTSGATDTQYF.

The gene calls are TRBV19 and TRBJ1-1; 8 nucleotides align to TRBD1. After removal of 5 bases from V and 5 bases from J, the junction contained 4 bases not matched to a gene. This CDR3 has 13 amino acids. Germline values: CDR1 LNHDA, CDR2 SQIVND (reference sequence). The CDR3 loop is CASSSRQGTEAFF. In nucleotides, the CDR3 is TGTGCCAGTAGTTCTCGACAGGGGACTGAAGCTTTCTTT.

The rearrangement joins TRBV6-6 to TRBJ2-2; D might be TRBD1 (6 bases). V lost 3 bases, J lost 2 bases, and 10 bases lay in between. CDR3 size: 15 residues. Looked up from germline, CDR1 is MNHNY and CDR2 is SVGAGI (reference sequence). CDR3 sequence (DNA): TGTGCCAGCAGTTATCAGGGGCCAAACACCGGGGAGCTGTTTTTT. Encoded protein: CASSYQGPNTGELFF.

CDR3: CASALAGGPYEQYV. CDR3 coding DNA: TGTGCCAGCGCCTTAGCGGGGGGGCCCTACGAGCAGTACGTC. The rearrangement joins TRBV2 to TRBJ2-7, with 11 bases matching TRBD2. With 8 bases clipped from V and 2 bases from J, the junction kept 5 bases outside the gene matches. The CDR3 is 14 residues long. Per the germline V gene, CDR1 is SNHLY and CDR2 is FYNNEI.

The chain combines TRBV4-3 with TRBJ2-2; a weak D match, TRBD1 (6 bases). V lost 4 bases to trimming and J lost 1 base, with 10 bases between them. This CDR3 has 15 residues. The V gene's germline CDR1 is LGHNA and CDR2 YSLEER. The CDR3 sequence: CASSLRTVNTGELFF. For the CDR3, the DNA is TGCGCCAGCAGCCTAAGGACAGTGAACACCGGGGAGCTGTTTTTT.

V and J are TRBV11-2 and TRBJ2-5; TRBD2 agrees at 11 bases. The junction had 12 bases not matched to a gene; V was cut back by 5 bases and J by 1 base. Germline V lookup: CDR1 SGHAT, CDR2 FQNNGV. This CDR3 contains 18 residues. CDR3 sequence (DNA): TGTGCCAGCAGCCATCAAAAAATAGCGGGGGGGTTCCAAGAGACCCAGTACTTC. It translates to CASSHQKIAGGFQETQYF.

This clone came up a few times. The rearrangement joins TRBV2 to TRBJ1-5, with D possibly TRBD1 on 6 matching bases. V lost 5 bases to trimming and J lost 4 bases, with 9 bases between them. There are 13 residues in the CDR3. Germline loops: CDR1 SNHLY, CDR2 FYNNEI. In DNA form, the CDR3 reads TGTGCCAGCAGTCCAGGGGAAAATCAGCCCCAGCATTTT. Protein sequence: CASSPGENQPQHF.

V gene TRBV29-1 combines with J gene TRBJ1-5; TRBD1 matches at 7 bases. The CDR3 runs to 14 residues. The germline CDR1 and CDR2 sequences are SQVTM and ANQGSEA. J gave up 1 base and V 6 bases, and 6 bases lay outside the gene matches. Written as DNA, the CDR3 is TGCAGCGTACGACAGGGTGGAAGCAATCAGCCCCAGCATTTT. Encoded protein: CSVRQGGSNQPQHF.

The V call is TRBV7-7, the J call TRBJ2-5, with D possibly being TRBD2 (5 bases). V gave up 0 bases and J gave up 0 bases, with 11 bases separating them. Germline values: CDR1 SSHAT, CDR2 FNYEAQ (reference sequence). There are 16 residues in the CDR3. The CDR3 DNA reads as TGTGCCAGCAGCTTAGCGGAGGACTTAGACCAAGAGACCCAGTACTTC. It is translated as CASSLAEDLDQETQYF.